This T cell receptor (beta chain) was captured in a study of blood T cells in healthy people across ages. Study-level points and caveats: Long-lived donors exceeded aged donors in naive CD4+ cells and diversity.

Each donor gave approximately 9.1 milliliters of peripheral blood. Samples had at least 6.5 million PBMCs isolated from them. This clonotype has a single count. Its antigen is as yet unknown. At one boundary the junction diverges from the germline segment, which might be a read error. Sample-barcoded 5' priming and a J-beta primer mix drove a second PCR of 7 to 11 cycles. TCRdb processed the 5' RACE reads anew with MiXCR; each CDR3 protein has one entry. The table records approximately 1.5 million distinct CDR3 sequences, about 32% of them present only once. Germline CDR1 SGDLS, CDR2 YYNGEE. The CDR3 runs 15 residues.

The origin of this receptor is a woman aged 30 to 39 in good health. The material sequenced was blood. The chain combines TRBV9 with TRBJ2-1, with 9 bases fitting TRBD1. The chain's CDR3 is CAGSPGQGSFNEQFF. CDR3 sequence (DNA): TGTGCCGGCAGCCCGGGACAGGGAAGTTTCAATGAGCAGTTCTTC.